This TCR beta chain was sequenced during a study of T cell repertoires in cytomegalovirus infection. Study-level background: The authors relied on CMV epitopes, both recently identified HLA-C-restricted and well-studied HLA-B-restricted. CMV infection together with matching HLA type was indicated by public TCR beta signatures. Study outcomes and limitations: Within the response measured ex vivo, HLA-C-restricted CMV-specific TCR beta clonotypes were dominant.

This clonotype is a singleton in its sample. Its specificity is not known. TCRdb re-analysed the reads in MiXCR, keeping a single row per CDR3 protein. The sample records fewer than 1,000,000 distinct CDR3 sequences, under 40% being singletons. Germline V gives CDR1 LNHNV, CDR2 YYDKDF (reference sequence). The CDR3 totals 14 residues. V lost 5 bases and J lost 2, with 13 bases in between. The sample in question was cultured CD8+ T cells from PBMCs, obtained from culture after CMV antigen stimulation. The chain employs TRBV15 and TRBJ2-7; a weak D match, TRBD2 (7 bases). The receptor comes from a human donor in good health (CMV status not recorded). Some clones in this sample may be carry-over from other donors' samples. This CDR3 reads CATSPEGGTYEQYV. In DNA, the CDR3 is TGTGCCACCAGCCCTGAGGGGGGGACCTACGAGCAGTACGTC.